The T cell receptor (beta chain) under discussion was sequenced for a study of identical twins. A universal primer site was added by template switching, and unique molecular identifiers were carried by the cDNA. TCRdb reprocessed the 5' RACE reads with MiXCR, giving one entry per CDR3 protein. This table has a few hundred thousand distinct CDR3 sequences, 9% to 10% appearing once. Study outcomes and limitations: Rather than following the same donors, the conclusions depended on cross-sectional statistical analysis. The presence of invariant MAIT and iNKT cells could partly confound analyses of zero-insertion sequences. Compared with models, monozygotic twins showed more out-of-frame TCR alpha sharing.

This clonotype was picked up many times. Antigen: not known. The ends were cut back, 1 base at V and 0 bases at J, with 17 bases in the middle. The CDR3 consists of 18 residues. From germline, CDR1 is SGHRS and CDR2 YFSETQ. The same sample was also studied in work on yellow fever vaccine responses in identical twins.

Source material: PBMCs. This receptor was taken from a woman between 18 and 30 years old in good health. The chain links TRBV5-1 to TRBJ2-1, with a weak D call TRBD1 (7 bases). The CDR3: CASSLPRGADHSYNEQFF. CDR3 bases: TGCGCCAGCAGCTTGCCCAGGGGGGCGGATCACTCCTACAATGAGCAGTTCTTC.